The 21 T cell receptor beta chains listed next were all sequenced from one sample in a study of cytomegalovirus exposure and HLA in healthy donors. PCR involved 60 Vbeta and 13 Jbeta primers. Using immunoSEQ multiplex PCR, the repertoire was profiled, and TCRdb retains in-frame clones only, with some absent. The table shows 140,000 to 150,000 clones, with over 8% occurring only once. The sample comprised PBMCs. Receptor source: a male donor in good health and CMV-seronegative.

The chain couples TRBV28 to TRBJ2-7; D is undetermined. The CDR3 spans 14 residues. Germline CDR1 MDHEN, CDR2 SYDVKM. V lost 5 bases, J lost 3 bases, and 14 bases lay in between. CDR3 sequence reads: CASSRVTDLYEQYF. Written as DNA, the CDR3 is TGTGCCAGCAGTCGCGTGACTGACCTCTACGAGCAGTACTTC.

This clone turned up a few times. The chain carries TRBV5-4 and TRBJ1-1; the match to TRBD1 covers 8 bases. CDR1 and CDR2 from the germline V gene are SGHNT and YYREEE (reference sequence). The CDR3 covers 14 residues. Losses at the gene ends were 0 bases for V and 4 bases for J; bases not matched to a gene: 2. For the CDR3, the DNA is TGTGCCAGCAGCTTGGAACAGGGGGTCACTGAAGCTTTCTTT. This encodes CASSLEQGVTEAFF.

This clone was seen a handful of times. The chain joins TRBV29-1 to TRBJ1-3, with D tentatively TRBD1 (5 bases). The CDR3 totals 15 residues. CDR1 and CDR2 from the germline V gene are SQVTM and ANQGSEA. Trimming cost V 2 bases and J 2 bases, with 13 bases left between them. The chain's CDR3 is CSVETTAGPGNTIYF. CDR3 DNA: TGCAGCGTTGAAACGACCGCAGGGCCTGGAAACACCATATATTTT.

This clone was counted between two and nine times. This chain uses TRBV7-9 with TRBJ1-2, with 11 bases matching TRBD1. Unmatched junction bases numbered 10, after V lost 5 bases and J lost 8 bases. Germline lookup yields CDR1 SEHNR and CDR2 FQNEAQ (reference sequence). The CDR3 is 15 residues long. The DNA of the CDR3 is TGTGCCAGCAGCGTTACCGGGACAGGGGGGCGCGGCTACACCTTC. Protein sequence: CASSVTGTGGRGYTF.

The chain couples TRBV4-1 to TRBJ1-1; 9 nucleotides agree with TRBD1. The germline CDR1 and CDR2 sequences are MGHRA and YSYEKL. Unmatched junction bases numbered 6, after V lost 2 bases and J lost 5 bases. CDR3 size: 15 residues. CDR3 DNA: TGCGCCAGCAGCCAACTGACAGGGGGAGTTACTGAAGCTTTCTTT. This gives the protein CASSQLTGGVTEAFF.

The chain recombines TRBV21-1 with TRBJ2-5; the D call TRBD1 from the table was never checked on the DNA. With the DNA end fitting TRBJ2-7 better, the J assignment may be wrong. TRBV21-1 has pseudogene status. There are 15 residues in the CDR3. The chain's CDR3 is CASSKTGNPPDEQYF. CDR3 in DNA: TGTGCCAGCAGCAAGACAGGGAACCCCCCGGACGAGCAGTACTTC.

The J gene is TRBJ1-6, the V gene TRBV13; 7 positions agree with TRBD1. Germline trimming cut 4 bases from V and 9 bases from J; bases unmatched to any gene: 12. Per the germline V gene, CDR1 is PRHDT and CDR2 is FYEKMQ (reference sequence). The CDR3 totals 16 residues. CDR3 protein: CASSSGTAGWSSPLHF. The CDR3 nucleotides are TGTGCCAGCAGCTCCGGGACAGCGGGCTGGAGTTCACCCCTCCACTTT. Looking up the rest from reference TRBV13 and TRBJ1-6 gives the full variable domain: AAGVIQSPRHLIKEKRETATLKCYPIPRHDTVYWYQQGPGQDPQFLISFYEKMQSDKGSIPDRFSAQQFSDYHSELNMSSLELGDSALYFCASSSGTAGWSSPLHFGNGTRLTVT.

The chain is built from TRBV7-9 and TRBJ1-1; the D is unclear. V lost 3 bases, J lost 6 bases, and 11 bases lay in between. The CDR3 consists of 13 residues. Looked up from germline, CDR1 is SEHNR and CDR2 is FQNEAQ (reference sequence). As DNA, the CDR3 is TGTGCCAGCAGCTTTACAACAATTGCTGAAGCTTTCTTT. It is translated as CASSFTTIAEAFF.

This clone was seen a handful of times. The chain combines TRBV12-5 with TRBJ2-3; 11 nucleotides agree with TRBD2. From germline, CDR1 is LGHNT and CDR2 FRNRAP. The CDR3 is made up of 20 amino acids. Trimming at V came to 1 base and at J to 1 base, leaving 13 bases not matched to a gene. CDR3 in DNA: TGTGCTAGTGGTTTGGAACGAGAGACTAGCGGGGTCCGGGGCACAGATACGCAGTATTTT. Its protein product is CASGLERETSGVRGTDTQYF.

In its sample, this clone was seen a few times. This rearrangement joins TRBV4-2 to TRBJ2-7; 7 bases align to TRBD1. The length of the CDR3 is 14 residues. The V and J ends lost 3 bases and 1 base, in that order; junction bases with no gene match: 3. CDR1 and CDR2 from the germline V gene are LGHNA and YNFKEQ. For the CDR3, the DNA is TGTGCCAGCAGCCAGGGCAGGGGGTCCTACGAGCAGTACTTC. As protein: CASSQGRGSYEQYF.

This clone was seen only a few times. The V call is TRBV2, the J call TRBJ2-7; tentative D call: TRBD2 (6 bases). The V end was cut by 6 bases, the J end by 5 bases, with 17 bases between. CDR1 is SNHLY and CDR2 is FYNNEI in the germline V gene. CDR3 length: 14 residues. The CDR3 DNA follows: TGTGCCAGCAGCGCCACCGGGACTCTCAACGAGCAGTACTTC. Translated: CASSATGTLNEQYF.

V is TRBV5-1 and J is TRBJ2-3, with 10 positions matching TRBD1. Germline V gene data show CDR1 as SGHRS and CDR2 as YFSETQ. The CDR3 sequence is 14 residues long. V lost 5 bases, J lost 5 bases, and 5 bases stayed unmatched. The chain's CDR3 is CASSYGTGEDTQYF. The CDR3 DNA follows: TGCGCCAGCAGTTACGGGACAGGGGAAGATACGCAGTATTTT.

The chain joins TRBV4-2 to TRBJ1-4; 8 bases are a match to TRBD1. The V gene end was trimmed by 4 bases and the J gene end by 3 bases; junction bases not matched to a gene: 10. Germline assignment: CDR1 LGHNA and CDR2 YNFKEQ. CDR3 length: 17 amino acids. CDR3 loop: CASSLPRGRSSNEKLFF. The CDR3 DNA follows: TGTGCCAGCAGCCTCCCCAGGGGGCGAAGCTCTAATGAAAAACTGTTTTTT.

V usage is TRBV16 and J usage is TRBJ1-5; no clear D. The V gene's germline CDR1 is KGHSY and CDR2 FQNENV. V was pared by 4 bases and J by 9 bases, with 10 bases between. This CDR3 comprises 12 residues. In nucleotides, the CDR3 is TGTGCCAGCAGCCTCCCGCCGGGGCCCCAGCATTTT. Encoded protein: CASSLPPGPQHF.

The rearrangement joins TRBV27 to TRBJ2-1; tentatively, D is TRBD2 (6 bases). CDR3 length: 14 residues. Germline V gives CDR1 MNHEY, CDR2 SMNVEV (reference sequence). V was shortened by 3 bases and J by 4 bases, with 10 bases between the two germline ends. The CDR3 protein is CASSLRLGYNEQFF. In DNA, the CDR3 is TGTGCCAGCAGTTTGCGACTAGGGTACAATGAGCAGTTCTTC.

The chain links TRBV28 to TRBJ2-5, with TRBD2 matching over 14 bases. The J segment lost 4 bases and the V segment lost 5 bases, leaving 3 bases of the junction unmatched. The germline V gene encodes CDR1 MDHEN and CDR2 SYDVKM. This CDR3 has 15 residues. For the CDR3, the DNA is TGTGCCAGCAGTCGGGGACTAGCGGGAGTAGAGACCCAGTACTTC. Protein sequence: CASSRGLAGVETQYF.

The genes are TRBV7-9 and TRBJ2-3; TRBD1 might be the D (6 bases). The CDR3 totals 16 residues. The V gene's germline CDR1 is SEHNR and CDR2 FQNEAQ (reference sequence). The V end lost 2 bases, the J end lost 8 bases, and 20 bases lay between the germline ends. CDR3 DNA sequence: TGTGCCAGCAGCTTATACTCAGGGGTAGGGACGGGTACGCAGTATTTT. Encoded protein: CASSLYSGVGTGTQYF.

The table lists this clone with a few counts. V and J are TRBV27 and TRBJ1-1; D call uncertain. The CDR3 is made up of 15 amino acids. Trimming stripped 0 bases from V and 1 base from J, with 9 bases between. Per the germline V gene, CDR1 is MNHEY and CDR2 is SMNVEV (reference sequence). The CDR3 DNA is TGTGCCAGCAGTTTATCGAAGGCGGGGAACACTGAAGCTTTCTTT. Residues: CASSLSKAGNTEAFF.

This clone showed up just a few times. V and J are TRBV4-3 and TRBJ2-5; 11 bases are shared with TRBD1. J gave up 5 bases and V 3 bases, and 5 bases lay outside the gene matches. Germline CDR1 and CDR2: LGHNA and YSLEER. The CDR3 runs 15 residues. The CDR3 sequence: CASSQGQGGWETQYF. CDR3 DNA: TGCGCCAGCAGCCAGGGACAGGGGGGCTGGGAGACCCAGTACTTC.

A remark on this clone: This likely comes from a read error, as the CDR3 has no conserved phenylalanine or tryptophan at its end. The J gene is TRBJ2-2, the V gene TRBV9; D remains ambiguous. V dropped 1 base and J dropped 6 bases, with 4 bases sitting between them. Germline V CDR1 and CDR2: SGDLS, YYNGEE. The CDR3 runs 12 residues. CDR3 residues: CASSVRSGELFV. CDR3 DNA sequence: TGTGCCAGCAGCGTAAGGTCCGGGGAGCTGTTTGTT.

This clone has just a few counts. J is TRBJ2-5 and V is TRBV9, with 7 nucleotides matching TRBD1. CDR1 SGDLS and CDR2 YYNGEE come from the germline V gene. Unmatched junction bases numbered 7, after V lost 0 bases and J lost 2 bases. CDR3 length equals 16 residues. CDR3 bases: TGTGCCAGCAGCGTAGAACAGGGGCGCGAGCAAGAGACCCAGTACTTC. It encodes CASSVEQGREQETQYF.